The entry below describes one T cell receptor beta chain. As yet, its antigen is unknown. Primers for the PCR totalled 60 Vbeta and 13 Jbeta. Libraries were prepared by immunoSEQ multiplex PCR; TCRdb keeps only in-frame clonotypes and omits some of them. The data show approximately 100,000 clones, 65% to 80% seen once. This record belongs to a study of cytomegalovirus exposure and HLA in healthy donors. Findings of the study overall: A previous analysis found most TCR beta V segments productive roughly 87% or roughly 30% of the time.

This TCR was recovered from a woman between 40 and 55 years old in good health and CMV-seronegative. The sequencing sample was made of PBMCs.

CDR3 coding DNA: TGCGCCAGCAGTGAGTCGGGACAGGGCCAGCCCCAGCATTTT. Protein: CASSESGQGQPQHF. The chain is built from TRBV10-1 and TRBJ1-5; 9 positions agree with TRBD1. The CDR3 sequence is 14 residues long. CDR1 WNHNN and CDR2 SYGVQD come from the germline V gene (reference sequence). J gave up 7 bases and V 0 bases, and 1 base lay outside the gene matches.